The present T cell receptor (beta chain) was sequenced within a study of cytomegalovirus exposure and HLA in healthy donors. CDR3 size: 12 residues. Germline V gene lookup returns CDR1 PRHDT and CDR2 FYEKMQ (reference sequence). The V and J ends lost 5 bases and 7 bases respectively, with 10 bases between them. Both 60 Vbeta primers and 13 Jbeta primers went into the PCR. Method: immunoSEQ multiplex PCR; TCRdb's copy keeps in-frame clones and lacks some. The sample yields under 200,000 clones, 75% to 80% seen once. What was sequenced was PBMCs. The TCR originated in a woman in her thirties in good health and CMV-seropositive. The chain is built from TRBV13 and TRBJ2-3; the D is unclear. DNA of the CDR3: TGTGCCAGCAGCATAACAGTGCATACGCAGTATTTT. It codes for CASSITVHTQYF.